One sample yielded the 3 T cell receptor beta chains listed below, sequenced in a study of blood T cell repertoires in COVID-19. Clones were read by immunoSEQ multiplex PCR, and TCRdb kept only the in-frame ones, dropping some. This repertoire shows about 170,000 clones, about four fifths found once; its top ten account for about 3.5%. The sequencing input was PBMCs or T cells enriched from blood (not recorded which). The receptor source for this set is a woman in her fifties or sixties in a cohort exposed to, infected with or recovered from COVID-19 (not recorded which).

This clone was picked up one time. The genes are TRBV3-1 (or the pseudogene TRBV3-2) and TRBJ1-4; 8 positions agree with TRBD1. This CDR3 spans 15 amino acids. The germline gives CDR1 LGHDT, CDR2 YNNKEL (reference sequence). V lost 0 bases and J lost 5; bases outside the gene matches: 2. The CDR3 sequence is CASSQEGTGNEKLFF. The CDR3 DNA reads as TGTGCCAGCAGCCAAGAAGGGACAGGAAATGAAAAACTGTTTTTT.

The chain has TRBV19 and TRBJ2-2; 8 bases are a match to TRBD1. V dropped 4 bases and J dropped 6; count of bases not matched to a gene: 19. Looked up from germline, CDR1 is LNHDA and CDR2 is SQIVND (reference sequence). This CDR3 comprises 19 residues. The CDR3, as DNA: TGTGCCAGTAGTACCCCCCGGGCAGGGGGCGCCGGCATACCCGGGGAGCTGTTTTTT. It specifies CASSTPRAGGAGIPGELFF.

The chain uses TRBV7-3 and TRBJ1-5; tentative D call: TRBD1 (5 bases). With 1 base removed from V and 2 bases from J, the gap between germline ends came to 12 bases. CDR3 length: 16 residues. In germline, CDR1 is SGHTA, CDR2 FQGTGA. This CDR3 reads CASSLKAGKGNQPQHF. The DNA for the CDR3 is TGTGCCAGCAGCTTAAAGGCAGGGAAGGGCAATCAGCCCCAGCATTTT. The whole variable domain, filled in from reference TRBV7-3 and TRBJ1-5, reads GAGVSQTPSNKVTEKGKYVELRCDPISGHTALYWYRQSLGQGPEFLIYFQGTGAADDSGLPNDRFFAVRPEGSVSTLKIQRTERGDSAVYLCASSLKAGKGNQPQHFGDGTRLSIL.